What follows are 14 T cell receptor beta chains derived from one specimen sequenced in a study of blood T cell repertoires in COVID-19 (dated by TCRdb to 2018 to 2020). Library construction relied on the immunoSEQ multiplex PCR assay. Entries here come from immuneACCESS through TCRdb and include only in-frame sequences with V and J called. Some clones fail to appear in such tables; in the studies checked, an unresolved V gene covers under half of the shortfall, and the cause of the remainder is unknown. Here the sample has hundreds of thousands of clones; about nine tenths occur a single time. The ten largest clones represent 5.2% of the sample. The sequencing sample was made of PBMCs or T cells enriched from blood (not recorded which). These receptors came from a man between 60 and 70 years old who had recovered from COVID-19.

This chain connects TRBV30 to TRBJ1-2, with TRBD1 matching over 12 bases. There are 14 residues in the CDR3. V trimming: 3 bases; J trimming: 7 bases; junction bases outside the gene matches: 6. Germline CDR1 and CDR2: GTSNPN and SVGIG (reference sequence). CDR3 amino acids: CAWSEGQGAAGYTF. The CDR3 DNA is TGTGCCTGGAGCGAGGGACAGGGGGCTGCTGGCTACACCTTC.

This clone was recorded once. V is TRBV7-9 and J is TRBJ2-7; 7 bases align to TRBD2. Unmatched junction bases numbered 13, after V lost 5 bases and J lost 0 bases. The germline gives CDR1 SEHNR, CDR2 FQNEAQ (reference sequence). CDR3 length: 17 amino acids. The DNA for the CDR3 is TGTGCCAGCAGCCGGATTGCGGGGGAATGGACCTCCTACGAGCAGTACTTC. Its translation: CASSRIAGEWTSYEQYF.

The CDR3 DNA is TGCGCCAGCAGCCCATTCGAACAGAAGAATGAAAAACTGTTTTTT. Protein sequence: CASSPFEQKNEKLFF. The genes are TRBV4-1 and TRBJ1-4; D is unclear. The V and J ends lost 4 bases and 5 bases respectively, with 14 bases between them. There are 15 residues in the CDR3. Germline CDR1 is MGHRA and CDR2 is YSYEKL.

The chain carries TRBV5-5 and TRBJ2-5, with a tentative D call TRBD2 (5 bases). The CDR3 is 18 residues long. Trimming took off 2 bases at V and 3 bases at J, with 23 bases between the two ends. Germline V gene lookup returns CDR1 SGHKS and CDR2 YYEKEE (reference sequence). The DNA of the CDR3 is TGTGCCAGCAGCTTTCGGACCGACGGGAATATAGCCAAAGAGACCCAGTACTTC. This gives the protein CASSFRTDGNIAKETQYF.

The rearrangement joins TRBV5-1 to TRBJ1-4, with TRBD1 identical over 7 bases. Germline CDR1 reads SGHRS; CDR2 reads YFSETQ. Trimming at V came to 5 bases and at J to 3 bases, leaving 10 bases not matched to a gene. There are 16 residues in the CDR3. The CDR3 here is CASRSGGGASNEKLFF. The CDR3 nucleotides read TGCGCCAGCAGAAGTGGAGGGGGCGCGTCTAATGAAAAACTGTTTTTT.

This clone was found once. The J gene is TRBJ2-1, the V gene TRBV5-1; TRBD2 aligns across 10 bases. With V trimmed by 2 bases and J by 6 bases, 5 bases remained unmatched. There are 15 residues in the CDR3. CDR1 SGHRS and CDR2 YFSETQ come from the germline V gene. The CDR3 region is CASSFNLAGANEQFF. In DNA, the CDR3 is TGCGCCAGCAGCTTCAACCTAGCGGGGGCCAATGAGCAGTTCTTC.

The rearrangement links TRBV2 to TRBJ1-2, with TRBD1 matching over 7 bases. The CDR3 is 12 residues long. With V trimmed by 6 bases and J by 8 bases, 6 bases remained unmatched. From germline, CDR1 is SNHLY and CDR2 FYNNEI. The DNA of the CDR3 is TGTGCCAGCAGCGGACAGGAATGGGGCTACACCTTC. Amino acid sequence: CASSGQEWGYTF. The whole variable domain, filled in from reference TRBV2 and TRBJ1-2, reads EPEVTQTPSHQVTQMGQEVILRCVPISNHLYFYWYRQILGQKVEFLVSFYNNEISEKSEIFDDQFSVERPDGSNFTLKIRSTKLEDSAMYFCASSGQEWGYTFGSGTRLTVV.

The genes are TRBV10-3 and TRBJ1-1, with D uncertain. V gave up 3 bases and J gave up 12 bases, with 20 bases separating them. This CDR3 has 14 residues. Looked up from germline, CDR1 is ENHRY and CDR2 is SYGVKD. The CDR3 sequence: CAISERGPRDATFF. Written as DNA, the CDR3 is TGTGCCATCAGTGAAAGAGGGCCGCGAGACGCGACTTTCTTT.

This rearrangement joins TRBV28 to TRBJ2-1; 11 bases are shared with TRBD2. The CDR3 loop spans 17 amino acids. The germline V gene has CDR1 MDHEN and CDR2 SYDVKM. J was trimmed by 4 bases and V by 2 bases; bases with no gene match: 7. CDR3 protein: CASSLTLAGEGYNEQFF. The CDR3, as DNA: TGTGCCAGCAGTTTAACACTAGCGGGAGAAGGATACAATGAGCAGTTCTTC.

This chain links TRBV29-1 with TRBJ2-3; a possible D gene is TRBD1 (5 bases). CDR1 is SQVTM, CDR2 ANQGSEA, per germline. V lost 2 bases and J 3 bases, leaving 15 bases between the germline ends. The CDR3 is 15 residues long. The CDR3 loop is CSVERQGSMTDTQYF. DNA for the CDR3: TGCAGCGTTGAACGGCAGGGTTCGATGACAGATACGCAGTATTTT.

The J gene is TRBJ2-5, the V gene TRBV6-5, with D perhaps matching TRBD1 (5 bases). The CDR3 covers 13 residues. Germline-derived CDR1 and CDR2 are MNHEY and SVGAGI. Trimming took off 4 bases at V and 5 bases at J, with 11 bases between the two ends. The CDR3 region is CASSFTRVETQYF. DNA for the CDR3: TGTGCCAGCAGTTTTACCAGGGTGGAGACCCAGTACTTC.

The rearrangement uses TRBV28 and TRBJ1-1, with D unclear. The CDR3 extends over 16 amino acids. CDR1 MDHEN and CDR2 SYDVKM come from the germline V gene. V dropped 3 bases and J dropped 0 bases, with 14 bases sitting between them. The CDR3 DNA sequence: TGTGCCAGCAGTTTTCCAACTGGACTTTTGAACACTGAAGCTTTCTTT. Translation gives CASSFPTGLLNTEAFF.

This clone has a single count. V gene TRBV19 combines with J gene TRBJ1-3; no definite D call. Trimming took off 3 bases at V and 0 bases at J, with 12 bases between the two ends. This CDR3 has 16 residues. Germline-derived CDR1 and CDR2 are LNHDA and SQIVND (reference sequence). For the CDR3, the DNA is TGTGCCAGTAGTATTCGTCAGTTCAACTCTGGAAACACCATATATTTT. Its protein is CASSIRQFNSGNTIYF.

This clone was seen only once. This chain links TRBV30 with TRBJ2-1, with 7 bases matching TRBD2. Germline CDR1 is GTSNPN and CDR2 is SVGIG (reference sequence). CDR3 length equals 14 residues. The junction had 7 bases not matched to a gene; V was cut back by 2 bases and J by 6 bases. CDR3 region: CAWSKAGIVNEQFF. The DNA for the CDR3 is TGTGCCTGGAGTAAAGCGGGAATTGTCAATGAGCAGTTCTTC.